This T cell receptor beta chain was retrieved from a study of blood T cell repertoires in COVID-19 (TCRdb year 2020). For the study in its entirety: Samples from collaborators originated in the United States, Italy and Spain and spanned both the acute and convalescent phases of COVID-19. The samples were drawn from the first 160 participants of the ongoing ImmuneRACE study and from roughly 1,300 subjects provided by 6 global collaborators. The material from the prospective study consisted of cDNA or gDNA derived from T cells, B-cell-depleted T cells, or PBMCs. The dataset comprised deeply sampled blood TCRbeta repertoires from subjects exposed to, actively infected with, or recovered from COVID-19. A de-identified subject ID, COVID-19 status, age in years and sex were almost always included in the sample metadata. HLA class I and class II types, where available, came from metadata supplied by the sample provider rather than from assay-based typing. The repertoires were released in a freely available public database meant as a resource for research on the immune response to SARS-CoV-2. The investigation overall reported the following: The quantity of clinical and demographic metadata differed by source and by participant and was supplied without curation.

Participants in the prospective study were enrolled through a virtual design, were aged 18 to 89 years, and lived in 24 United States geographic areas. To assign participants to cohorts, the prospective study relied on clinical history that participants themselves reported in a screening survey and a study questionnaire. For ImmuneRACE Cohort 3, a participant was defined as recovered based on two consecutive negative NP/OP PCR tests, clearance by a healthcare professional, or resolution of symptoms. In the prospective study, mobile phlebotomists collected whole blood, serum and a nasopharyngeal or oropharyngeal swab from each participant. Additional blood draws and questionnaires over an approximately two-month period could optionally be provided by prospective study participants. Prospective study blood samples were shipped either frozen or at room temperature before DNA extraction. Reading the germline V gene (reference sequence) gives CDR1 MNHNY and CDR2 SVGAGI. Including cysteine and phenylalanine, the CDR3 has 12 amino acids. This entry keeps only the CDR3 DNA: 36 bases, framed from base 1. V sheds 6 bases and J sheds 8 bases, leaving 10 bases between their ends.

TCRbeta CDR3 regions were amplified from genomic DNA by means of the immunoSEQ Assay, a bias-controlled multiplex PCR. The paper's data handling went like this. The number of nucleated cells in each sample was estimated by amplification of reference gene primers within the assay. To quantify the absolute abundance of each unique TCRbeta CDR3 rearrangement, sequence reads were collapsed and filtered. For each sample, productive Simpson clonality was calculated as the square root of Simpson's diversity index across productive rearrangements. TCRdb stores this immuneACCESS table with in-frame sequences only. Part of the clones is absent; in the studies checked, under half of the shortfall reflects unresolved V genes, and no reason is known for the rest. The V and J calls and the clone size are those of that table, but D and trimming were determined from the DNA. The sample yields approximately 310,000 clones; 75% to 90% were counted once. Less than 2.5% of the sample lies in the top ten.

Concerning this clone: This receptor's antigen is unknown. No much larger clonotype is one base removed from it; base qualities were not supplied.

The sequence was collected from a man aged 25-45 years who had recovered from COVID-19. Sequences were obtained from PBMCs or T cells enriched from blood (not recorded which). The chain is assembled from TRBV6-6 and TRBJ1-4, with TRBD1 as a weak D call on 6 bases. CDR3 reads: CASRTTGEKLFF. The sequenced DNA: TGTGCCAGCAGAACAACAGGGGAAAAACTGTTTTTT.